Below are 19 T cell receptor beta chains sequenced from a single sample in a study of human T cells and chemical hapten exposure (dated by TCRdb to the early 2020s). Library generation was performed with RACE. Sequencing relied on a NextSeq 500. Through fastp at Q25 and MiXCR, TCRdb rebuilt clones from the public reads, retaining in-frame beta chains. For every CDR3 protein sequence, its rows merge into one entry that carries the most common genes and DNA. A total of more than 80,000 distinct CDR3 sequences appear in this sample, roughly an eighth of them only once. Over 1.5% of the sample comes from the top ten. The time point tag for this specimen amounts to: pre-sensitization, week 0. Per the publication, the treatment or condition label means: therapeutic diphenylcyclopropenone sensitization with weekly scalp DPC. The source material was whole blood, sampled in connection with sensitization to the hapten diphenylcyclopropenone (DPC). These receptors originate from a woman aged 45 to 65 with alopecia areata. Some clones in this sample may be carry-over from other donors' samples.

This clonotype was observed at least ten times. The chain employs TRBV10-2 and TRBJ2-3; 15 nucleotides match TRBD2. This CDR3 region has 13 residues. CDR1 WSHSY and CDR2 SAAADI come from the germline V gene. Trimming removed 10 bases from V and 8 bases from J; junction bases left unmatched: 4. CDR3 DNA: TGCGCCATGGGACTAGCGGGGGGATCTACGCAGTATTTT. Residues: CAMGLAGGSTQYF.

The chain combines TRBV12-3 or TRBV12-4 with TRBJ2-1; a weak D match, TRBD2 (6 bases). The CDR3 extends over 13 amino acids. The germline V and J ends were trimmed by 2 bases and 9 bases, with 11 bases remaining between them. The CDR3 here is CASSLSRGSEQFF. In nucleotides, the CDR3 is TGTGCCAGCAGTTTAAGTCGGGGGTCTGAGCAGTTCTTC.

This clonotype was counted at least ten times. The rearrangement joins TRBV5-1 to TRBJ1-2; weak D call: TRBD1 (6 bases). The germline V gene encodes CDR1 SGHRS and CDR2 YFSETQ. Trimming removed 6 bases at V and 1 base at J, with 7 bases between. This CDR3 has 12 amino acids. CDR3 region: CASTDSNYGYTF. The CDR3 DNA reads TGCGCCAGCACGGACAGTAACTATGGCTACACCTTC.

The table lists this clonotype with many counts. The chain joins TRBV11-2 to TRBJ1-2; D remains unclear. This CDR3 is built from 13 residues. Germline lookup yields CDR1 SGHAT and CDR2 FQNNGV. V was pared by 4 bases and J by 1 base, with 7 bases between. CDR3 DNA: TGTGCCAGCAGCTCAGGCGTTAACTATGGCTACACCTTC. Residues: CASSSGVNYGYTF.

The chain employs TRBV20-1 and TRBJ1-5; weak D call: TRBD1 (5 bases). V dropped 4 bases and J dropped 2 bases, with 9 bases sitting between them. Germline CDR1 and CDR2: DFQATT and SNEGSKA (reference sequence). The CDR3 loop spans 13 amino acids. CDR3 DNA: TGCAGTGCTAACACAGGAGGCAATCAGCCCCAGCATTTT. This sequence encodes CSANTGGNQPQHF.

The chain uses TRBV7-9 and TRBJ2-7, with TRBD2 as a possible D gene (5 bases). Trimming left V 2 bases short and J 5 bases short, with 13 bases between. Germline CDR1 reads SEHNR; CDR2 reads FQNEAQ (reference sequence). This CDR3 has 14 amino acids. As DNA, the CDR3 is TGTGCCAGCAGCTTATCCCCGGGAAAGGACGAGCAGTACTTC. Its translation is CASSLSPGKDEQYF.

For the CDR3, the DNA is TGTGCCAGCAGCGGACTAGCGGGGACGGAGACCCAGTACTTC. It specifies CASSGLAGTETQYF. V usage is TRBV28 and J usage is TRBJ2-5, with TRBD2 matching over 12 bases. Germline CDR1 MDHEN, CDR2 SYDVKM. The V gene end was trimmed by 6 bases and the J gene end by 5 bases; junction bases not matched to a gene: 4. This CDR3 has 14 amino acids.

J is TRBJ1-4 and V is TRBV2; 7 bases agree with TRBD1. V was pared by 8 bases and J by 3 bases, with 6 bases of the junction left unmatched. There are 14 residues in the CDR3. Germline V gives CDR1 SNHLY, CDR2 FYNNEI. The CDR3 protein is CASREGAANEKLFF. The DNA of the CDR3 is TGTGCCAGCCGGGAGGGGGCAGCTAATGAAAAACTGTTTTTT.

This clonotype was recorded a few times. The J gene is TRBJ1-2, the V gene TRBV7-9; D is uncertain. V lost 1 base, J lost 2 bases, and 8 bases lay in between. The V gene's germline CDR1 is SEHNR and CDR2 FQNEAQ (reference sequence). There are 14 residues in the CDR3. For the CDR3, the DNA is TGTGCCAGCAGCTTAGAGGTGGAGAACTATGGCTACACCTTC. It translates to CASSLEVENYGYTF.

This clonotype showed up just a few times. This chain uses TRBV7-2 with TRBJ2-1; 9 bases are a match to TRBD2. Germline V CDR1 and CDR2: SGHTA, FQGNSA. The CDR3 contains 15 residues. V lost 4 bases, J lost 3 bases, and 4 bases stayed unmatched. In DNA form, the CDR3 reads TGTGCCAGCAGCTCGTCTAGCGGGAACTACAATGAGCAGTTCTTC. As protein: CASSSSSGNYNEQFF.

This clonotype was detected many times. The genes are TRBV2 and TRBJ2-7; D gene uncertain. Germline lookup yields CDR1 SNHLY and CDR2 FYNNEI. The ends were cut back, 3 bases at V and 3 bases at J, with 9 bases in the middle. The CDR3 spans 13 residues. CDR3 residues: CASSDRTLYEQYF. For the CDR3, the DNA is TGTGCCAGCAGTGACCGGACCCTCTACGAGCAGTACTTC.

In its sample, this clonotype was seen many times. The V call is TRBV6-2 or TRBV6-3, the J call TRBJ2-7; a possible D gene is TRBD2 (6 bases). Trimming stripped 8 bases from V and 1 base from J, with 15 bases between. The CDR3 has 14 amino acids. The germline V gene encodes CDR1 MNHEY and CDR2 SVGEGT. CDR3 residues: CASRPSGSSYEQYF. The CDR3 nucleotides read TGTGCCAGCCGCCCCAGCGGGTCGTCCTACGAGCAGTACTTC.

This chain connects TRBV29-1 to TRBJ1-5; D is unclear. Trimming stripped 4 bases from V and 2 bases from J, with 6 bases between. There are 12 residues in the CDR3. Per the germline V gene, CDR1 is SQVTM and CDR2 is ANQGSEA. CDR3 DNA sequence: TGCAGCGTTGTCGTGGGCAATCAGCCCCAGCATTTT. Its protein product is CSVVVGNQPQHF.

This clonotype appeared many times. The V and J genes are TRBV27 and TRBJ1-5; D might be TRBD1 (6 bases). Trimming pared 6 bases from V and 5 bases from J, leaving 17 bases between. Per the germline V gene, CDR1 is MNHEY and CDR2 is SMNVEV (reference sequence). This CDR3 comprises 15 residues. DNA of the CDR3: TGTGCCAGCAGCCGATCCGACCAGGGGCATCAGCCCCAGCATTTT. Protein product: CASSRSDQGHQPQHF.

CDR3 in amino acids: CASSRTRAGGETQYF. The CDR3 DNA reads TGTGCCAGCAGTCGGACACGGGCCGGGGGAGAGACCCAGTACTTC. This chain joins TRBV6-1 and TRBJ2-5; D is perhaps TRBD2 (6 bases). The CDR3 has 15 residues. CDR1 is MNHNS and CDR2 is SASEGT in the germline V gene. Trimming took off 5 bases at V and 4 bases at J, with 17 bases between the two ends.

This clonotype was found a few times. The chain couples TRBV28 to TRBJ2-7, with 9 bases that match TRBD1. V trimming: 6 bases; J trimming: 7 bases; junction bases outside the gene matches: 7. The germline CDR1 and CDR2 sequences are MDHEN and SYDVKM. CDR3 length: 13 amino acids. CDR3 DNA: TGTGCCAGCAGACCCGGGACAGGGAGAGAGCAGTACTTC. Translation gives CASRPGTGREQYF. Full variable domain (remainder filled in from reference TRBV28 and TRBJ2-7): DVKVTQSSRYLVKRTGEKVFLECVQDMDHENMFWYRQDPGLGLRLIYFSYDVKMKEKGDIPEGYSVSREKKERFSLILESASTNQTSMYLCASRPGTGREQYFGPGTRLTVT.

This clonotype was detected only a few times. The rearrangement joins TRBV28 to TRBJ2-7, with a tentative D call TRBD1 (6 bases). Germline V lookup: CDR1 MDHEN, CDR2 SYDVKM. The CDR3 sequence is 13 residues long. V shed 4 bases and J shed 3 bases, with 10 bases lying between them. The CDR3 protein is CASSSGHHYEQYF. The DNA for the CDR3 is TGTGCCAGCAGTTCGGGACACCACTACGAGCAGTACTTC. The entire variable domain, with the rest obtained from reference TRBV28 and TRBJ2-7, is as follows: DVKVTQSSRYLVKRTGEKVFLECVQDMDHENMFWYRQDPGLGLRLIYFSYDVKMKEKGDIPEGYSVSREKKERFSLILESASTNQTSMYLCASSSGHHYEQYFGPGTRLTVT.

This clonotype was recorded at least ten times. The chain employs TRBV11-2 and TRBJ2-7; maybe TRBD1 (6 bases). V was cut by 5 bases and J by 2 bases, with 16 bases left in between. CDR3 size: 15 residues. Germline V gene data show CDR1 as SGHAT and CDR2 as FQNNGV. CDR3 DNA: TGTGCCAGCAGCCCCGGGACACCAGGACCCTACGAGCAGTACTTC. Translating gives CASSPGTPGPYEQYF.

This clonotype occurred a few times. CDR3 region: CASSVGASSGNTIYF. In DNA form, the CDR3 reads TGTGCCAGCAGCGTGGGCGCGAGCTCTGGAAACACCATATATTTT. The chain employs TRBV9 and TRBJ1-3; D call uncertain. Per germline, CDR1 SGDLS and CDR2 YYNGEE. V was clipped by 2 bases and J by 0 bases, with 9 bases between them. CDR3 length: 15 residues.